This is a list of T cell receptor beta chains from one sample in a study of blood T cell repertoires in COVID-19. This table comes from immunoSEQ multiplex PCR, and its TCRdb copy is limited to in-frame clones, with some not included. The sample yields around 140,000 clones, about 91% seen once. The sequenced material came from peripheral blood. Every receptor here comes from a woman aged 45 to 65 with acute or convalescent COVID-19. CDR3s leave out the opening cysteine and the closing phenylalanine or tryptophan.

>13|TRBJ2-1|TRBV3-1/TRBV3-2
ASSFGLAGHNEQF
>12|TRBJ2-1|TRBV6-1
ASSEDRGWDEQF
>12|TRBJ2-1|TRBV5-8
ASSFASGSNEQF
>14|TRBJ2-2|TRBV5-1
ASGLAGASNTGELF
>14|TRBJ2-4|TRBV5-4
ASSLMLAGEGNIQY
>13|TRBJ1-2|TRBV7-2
ASSLGGRANYGYT
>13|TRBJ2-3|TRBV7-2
ASSRSGEYTDTQY
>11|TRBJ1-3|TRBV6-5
ASVRDSGNTIY
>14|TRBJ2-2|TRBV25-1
ASSERTSGRTGELF
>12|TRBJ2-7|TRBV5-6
ASSLIRGLGEQY
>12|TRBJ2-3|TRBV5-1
ASSSTGGTDTQY
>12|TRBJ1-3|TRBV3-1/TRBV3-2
ASSQTGIGNTIY
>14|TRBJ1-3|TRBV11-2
ASSLPSEGAGNTIY
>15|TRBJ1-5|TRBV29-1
SVGGIQGEVGNQPQH
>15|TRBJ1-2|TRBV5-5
ASSPPTGGSANYGYT
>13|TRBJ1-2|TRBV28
ASSDSARTGGGYT
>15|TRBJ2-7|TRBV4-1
ASSQAAGLAGYYEQY
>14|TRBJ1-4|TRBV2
ASSLNSGGTNEKLF
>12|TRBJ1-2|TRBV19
ASTRGRRDGGYT
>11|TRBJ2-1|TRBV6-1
ASSEAANNEQF
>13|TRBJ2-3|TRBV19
ASSIPGYLSDTQY
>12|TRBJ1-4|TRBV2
ASSDGAANEKLF
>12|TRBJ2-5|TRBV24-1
ATSDFEYQETQY
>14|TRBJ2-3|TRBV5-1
ASSSGLALRTDTQY
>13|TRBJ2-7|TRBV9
ASSVARGPAYEQY
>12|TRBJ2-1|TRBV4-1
ASSHGGQGNEQF
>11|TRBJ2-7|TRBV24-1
ATGQGFFHEQY
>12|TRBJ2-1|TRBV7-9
ASSLRPRGGEQF
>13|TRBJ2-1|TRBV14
ASRPGLAGRNEQF
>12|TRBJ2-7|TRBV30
AWSNGQGTGEQY
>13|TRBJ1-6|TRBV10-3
AISESDSRNSPLH
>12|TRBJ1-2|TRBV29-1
SVQTASTVYGYT
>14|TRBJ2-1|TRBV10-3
AISESGKGGYNEQF
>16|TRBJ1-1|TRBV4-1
ASSQERTGKRVNTEAF
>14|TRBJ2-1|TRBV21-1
ASSKQEGRVYNEQF